Listed below are T cell receptor beta chains from one sample, sequenced in a study of metastatic and nonmetastatic thyroid tumors. TCRdb reassembled clones from the PCR reads with MiXCR. The sample records roughly 30,000 clones, around a sixth being singletons. The sample consisted of blood. The receptors here all came from a female donor with papillary thyroid cancer or a benign thyroid nodule (not recorded which). Some clones in this sample may be carry-over from other donors' samples. The CDR3 runs from the conserved cysteine through the conserved F or W. Clone size is given for some rows only: seen once, a few or many times, or a class if the clone is expanded.

. | TRBJ1-6 | TRBV9 | CASNRDSLAPLHF
. | TRBJ2-7 | TRBV18 | CASSPGDNSYEQYF
few | TRBJ1-3 | TRBV6-5 | CASIYSFLSSSGNTIYF
. | TRBJ2-3 | TRBV11-2 | CASSSLGGAYTQYF
many | TRBJ2-7 | TRBV28 | CASSPSLTYEQYF
many | TRBJ1-2 | TRBV30 | CAWTLGGGQGINTF
many | TRBJ1-2 | TRBV6-1 | CASSGVGSSGIYGYTF
many | TRBJ1-1 | TRBV20-1 | CSASRRTSNTEAFF
. | TRBJ2-4 | TRBV5-8 | CAISLASDIQYF
few | TRBJ2-6 | TRBV28 | CASSFGEGGISGANVLTF
medium-sized | TRBJ2-1 | TRBV16 | CASSQYGGASGGESYNEQFF
many | TRBJ2-3 | TRBV19 | CASSIGQGADTQYF
many | TRBJ2-5 | TRBV7-9 | CASSAGRQSYQETQYF
many | TRBJ2-3 | TRBV11-2 | CASRPTAADTQYF
. | TRBJ2-7 | TRBV7-9 | CASSLFYEQYF
. | TRBJ2-7 | TRBV3-1 | CASSLQTGYEQYF
few | TRBJ1-5 | TRBV18 | CASSPGDRNFSNQPQHF
many | TRBJ2-5 | TRBV29-1 | CSGRISPRETQYF
many | TRBJ1-5 | TRBV30 | CAWSASNQPQHF
medium-sized | TRBJ2-7 | TRBV6-1 | CASSEEVAGWDEQYF
many | TRBJ2-7 | TRBV13 | CASSDRTGSIGTSGASYEQYF
many | TRBJ1-1 | TRBV6-1 | CAGSDRATEAFF
many | TRBJ1-2 | TRBV24-1 | CATSDSVSNYGYTF
many | TRBJ2-1 | TRBV2 | CASRPRLYNEQFF
medium-sized | TRBJ2-2 | TRBV6-1 | CASSSLAGETGELFF